A selection of T cell receptor beta chains follows, all from one sample in a study of T cell clonotyping in hematopoietic cell transplantation. Profiling relied on immunoSEQ multiplex PCR, and the TCRdb table lists in-frame clones only, not all of them. This sample has 5,500 to 7,000 clones; roughly nine tenths occur once, and the top ten carry around 15%. The sample in question was peripheral blood mononuclear cells, obtained 180 days after allogeneic stem cell transplant. The receptors originated from a female patient aged 45 to 65 who had an allogeneic stem cell transplant from an unrelated donor, so the T cells may come from the graft donor. Some clones in this sample may be carry-over from other donors' samples. The CDR3 runs from the conserved cysteine through the conserved F or W. The order of the fields is V gene, CDR3 length, clone size, D gene, J gene, CDR3 protein, CDR3 DNA. A D gene is named only where the DNA matches it firmly. Size is omitted from some rows. Given values are once, few, many or a class for expanded clones.

v_call: TRBV11-2; cdr3_length: 14; clone_size: .; d_call: .; j_call: TRBJ2-2; cdr3_aa: CASSPRWATGELFF; cdr3_nt: TGTGCCAGCAGCCCCCGGTGGGCCACCGGGGAGCTGTTTTTT
v_call: TRBV6-5; cdr3_length: 13; clone_size: .; d_call: .; j_call: TRBJ2-7; cdr3_aa: CASSYRGAYEQYF; cdr3_nt: TGTGCCAGCAGTTATAGGGGAGCCTACGAGCAGTACTTC
v_call: TRBV5-1; cdr3_length: 13; clone_size: .; d_call: .; j_call: TRBJ2-7; cdr3_aa: CASSPYGDYEQYF; cdr3_nt: TGCGCCAGCAGCCCCTACGGTGACTACGAGCAGTACTTC
v_call: TRBV2; cdr3_length: 14; clone_size: .; d_call: .; j_call: TRBJ2-5; cdr3_aa: CASSVAWAEETQYF; cdr3_nt: TGTGCCAGCAGTGTGGCTTGGGCTGAAGAGACCCAGTACTTC
v_call: TRBV29-1; cdr3_length: 16; clone_size: few; d_call: TRBD2; j_call: TRBJ2-7; cdr3_aa: CSVEGHPGGLDYEQYF; cdr3_nt: TGCAGCGTCGAGGGTCACCCGGGGGGACTCGACTACGAGCAGTACTTC
v_call: TRBV28; cdr3_length: 13; clone_size: once; d_call: .; j_call: TRBJ2-5; cdr3_aa: CASNQGMVETQYF; cdr3_nt: TGTGCCAGCAATCAGGGGATGGTGGAGACCCAGTACTTC
v_call: TRBV11-2; cdr3_length: 15; clone_size: .; d_call: .; j_call: TRBJ1-5; cdr3_aa: CASSLYLGVGQPQHF; cdr3_nt: TGTGCCAGCAGCCTATACCTCGGGGTTGGACAGCCCCAGCATTTT
v_call: TRBV28; cdr3_length: 14; clone_size: .; d_call: .; j_call: TRBJ1-5; cdr3_aa: CASSFRQQNQPQHF; cdr3_nt: TGTGCCAGCAGTTTTCGACAGCAGAATCAGCCCCAGCATTTT
v_call: TRBV6-6; cdr3_length: 14; clone_size: .; d_call: .; j_call: TRBJ2-1; cdr3_aa: CASSYLTGPPGTVF; cdr3_nt: TGTGCCAGCAGTTACTTGACGGGGCCCCCAGGAACCGTCTTC
v_call: TRBV7-9; cdr3_length: 16; clone_size: .; d_call: .; j_call: TRBJ2-3; cdr3_aa: CASSLGNRYNTDTQYF; cdr3_nt: TGTGCCAGCAGCTTAGGGAACAGGTATAACACAGATACGCAGTATTTT
v_call: TRBV5-6; cdr3_length: 19; clone_size: .; d_call: TRBD2; j_call: TRBJ2-1; cdr3_aa: CASSLSGGDLAGGRGEQFF; cdr3_nt: TGTGCCAGCAGCTTGAGTGGGGGGGACCTAGCGGGCGGCCGTGGTGAGCAGTTCTTC
v_call: TRBV10-2; cdr3_length: 16; clone_size: hyperexpanded; d_call: .; j_call: TRBJ1-5; cdr3_aa: CASSESTVNSNQPQHF; cdr3_nt: TGCGCCAGCAGTGAGTCGACAGTCAATAGCAATCAGCCCCAGCATTTT
v_call: TRBV18; cdr3_length: 17; clone_size: .; d_call: TRBD1; j_call: TRBJ2-3; cdr3_aa: CASSLLPDRGQTDTQYF; cdr3_nt: TGTGCCAGCTCACTGCTTCCCGACAGGGGGCAGACAGATACGCAGTATTTT
v_call: TRBV6-6; cdr3_length: 13; clone_size: .; d_call: .; j_call: TRBJ2-3; cdr3_aa: CASSLQSTDTQYF; cdr3_nt: TGTGCCAGCAGTTTACAGAGCACAGATACGCAGTATTTT
v_call: TRBV7-2; cdr3_length: 17; clone_size: .; d_call: .; j_call: TRBJ1-2; cdr3_aa: CASSLESGTTLVYGYTF; cdr3_nt: TGTGCCAGCAGCTTAGAGTCCGGGACTACCCTCGTCTATGGCTACACCTTC
v_call: TRBV18; cdr3_length: 14; clone_size: .; d_call: .; j_call: TRBJ1-2; cdr3_aa: CASSPRTESYGYTF; cdr3_nt: TGTGCCAGCTCACCCCGGACAGAAAGCTATGGCTACACCTTC
v_call: TRBV19; cdr3_length: 15; clone_size: .; d_call: .; j_call: TRBJ2-4; cdr3_aa: CASRDGELAKNIQYF; cdr3_nt: TGTGCCAGCCGGGACGGCGAACTAGCCAAAAACATTCAGTACTTC
v_call: TRBV25-1; cdr3_length: 14; clone_size: .; d_call: TRBD1; j_call: TRBJ2-3; cdr3_aa: CASSKTGATDTQYF; cdr3_nt: TGTGCCAGCAGTAAAACAGGGGCCACAGATACGCAGTATTTT
v_call: TRBV25-1; cdr3_length: 12; clone_size: .; d_call: TRBD1; j_call: TRBJ2-7; cdr3_aa: CATSPQGDEQYF; cdr3_nt: TGTGCCACCAGCCCACAGGGGGACGAGCAGTACTTC
v_call: TRBV5-4; cdr3_length: 13; clone_size: .; d_call: .; j_call: TRBJ2-7; cdr3_aa: CASSLNMDYEQYF; cdr3_nt: TGTGCCAGCAGCTTAAACATGGACTACGAGCAGTACTTC
v_call: TRBV29-1; cdr3_length: 13; clone_size: once; d_call: .; j_call: TRBJ1-2; cdr3_aa: CSVGGLHLSGYTF; cdr3_nt: TGCAGCGTTGGGGGCCTTCACTTGAGTGGCTACACCTTC
v_call: TRBV6-5; cdr3_length: 15; clone_size: once; d_call: TRBD2; j_call: TRBJ2-4; cdr3_aa: CASSSTVGAGDIQYF; cdr3_nt: TGTGCCAGCAGCTCGACAGTGGGAGCGGGGGACATTCAGTACTTC
v_call: TRBV6-5; cdr3_length: 16; clone_size: once; d_call: TRBD2; j_call: TRBJ2-5; cdr3_aa: CASSYVSGGARETQYF; cdr3_nt: TGTGCCAGCAGTTACGTTAGCGGGGGGGCCCGAGAGACCCAGTACTTC
v_call: TRBV28; cdr3_length: 17; clone_size: .; d_call: TRBD2; j_call: TRBJ2-3; cdr3_aa: CASSLASAGGLTDTQYF; cdr3_nt: TGTGCCAGCAGTTTAGCCTCGGCGGGGGGCCTCACAGATACGCAGTATTTT
v_call: TRBV6-5; cdr3_length: 15; clone_size: once; d_call: .; j_call: TRBJ2-7; cdr3_aa: CASSPAGARRYEQYF; cdr3_nt: TGTGCCAGCAGTCCGGCTGGAGCCCGCCGCTACGAGCAGTACTTC
v_call: TRBV18; cdr3_length: 14; clone_size: once; d_call: TRBD1; j_call: TRBJ2-7; cdr3_aa: CASSRGQGNYEQYF; cdr3_nt: TGTGCCAGCTCACGAGGACAGGGCAACTACGAGCAGTACTTC
v_call: TRBV6-1; cdr3_length: 19; clone_size: .; d_call: .; j_call: TRBJ2-7; cdr3_aa: CASSGLVYRYPGGSYEQYF; cdr3_nt: TGTGCCAGCAGTGGGCTGGTCTACAGGTATCCGGGGGGCAGCTACGAGCAGTACTTC
v_call: TRBV28; cdr3_length: 13; clone_size: few; d_call: .; j_call: TRBJ1-4; cdr3_aa: CASRSGANEKLFF; cdr3_nt: TGTGCCAGCAGATCGGGGGCTAATGAAAAACTGTTTTTT
v_call: TRBV7-5; cdr3_length: 15; clone_size: once; d_call: .; j_call: TRBJ2-7; cdr3_aa: CARSFASGRAYEQYF; cdr3_nt: TGTGCCAGAAGCTTCGCTAGCGGGAGGGCCTATGAGCAGTACTTC
v_call: TRBV11-2; cdr3_length: 15; clone_size: .; d_call: TRBD1; j_call: TRBJ1-6; cdr3_aa: CASSLGTGGISPLHF; cdr3_nt: TGTGCCAGCAGCTTAGGTACAGGGGGCATCTCACCCCTCCACTTT
v_call: TRBV5-1; cdr3_length: 14; clone_size: .; d_call: .; j_call: TRBJ1-1; cdr3_aa: CASSPGWLSTEAFF; cdr3_nt: TGCGCCAGCAGCCCAGGGTGGTTGAGCACTGAAGCTTTCTTT
v_call: TRBV19; cdr3_length: 15; clone_size: few; d_call: .; j_call: TRBJ1-5; cdr3_aa: CASSIGQKGNQPQHF; cdr3_nt: TGTGCCAGTAGTATCGGTCAGAAGGGCAATCAGCCCCAGCATTTT
v_call: TRBV27; cdr3_length: 12; clone_size: .; d_call: .; j_call: TRBJ2-1; cdr3_aa: CASSIIQGEQFF; cdr3_nt: TGTGCCAGCAGTATAATTCAGGGGGAGCAGTTCTTC
v_call: TRBV23-1; cdr3_length: 17; clone_size: .; d_call: .; j_call: TRBJ2-3; cdr3_aa: CASSRLGTKQGKDTQYF; cdr3_nt: TGCGCCAGCAGCCGCCTCGGGACTAAACAGGGGAAGGATACGCAGTATTTT
v_call: TRBV7-3; cdr3_length: 13; clone_size: .; d_call: .; j_call: TRBJ1-6; cdr3_aa: CASSLTYDSPLHF; cdr3_nt: TGTGCCAGCAGCTTAACCTACGATTCACCCCTCCACTTT
v_call: TRBV28; cdr3_length: 12; clone_size: .; d_call: .; j_call: TRBJ1-6; cdr3_aa: CASSYGGSPLHF; cdr3_nt: TGTGCCAGCAGTTATGGAGGGTCACCCCTCCACTTT
v_call: TRBV7-8; cdr3_length: 16; clone_size: .; d_call: .; j_call: TRBJ2-3; cdr3_aa: CASSSGGGRGGDTQYF; cdr3_nt: TGTGCCAGCAGCTCTGGTGGGGGGCGAGGGGGAGATACGCAGTATTTT
v_call: TRBV6-5; cdr3_length: 14; clone_size: .; d_call: .; j_call: TRBJ1-3; cdr3_aa: CASTRSRSGNTIYF; cdr3_nt: TGTGCCAGCACTAGGAGTAGGTCTGGAAACACCATATATTTT
v_call: TRBV19; cdr3_length: 13; clone_size: .; d_call: .; j_call: TRBJ1-2; cdr3_aa: CASKEGPNYGYTF; cdr3_nt: TGTGCCAGTAAGGAGGGTCCTAACTATGGCTACACCTTC
v_call: TRBV5-6; cdr3_length: 15; clone_size: .; d_call: TRBD2; j_call: TRBJ2-5; cdr3_aa: CASSKGPGGQETQYF; cdr3_nt: TGTGCCAGCAGCAAGGGACCGGGGGGACAAGAGACCCAGTACTTC
v_call: TRBV7-9; cdr3_length: 15; clone_size: .; d_call: TRBD1; j_call: TRBJ2-7; cdr3_aa: CASSTRTGPSSEQYF; cdr3_nt: TGTGCCAGCAGCACCAGGACAGGGCCGTCTAGCGAGCAGTACTTC
v_call: TRBV19; cdr3_length: 15; clone_size: .; d_call: .; j_call: TRBJ2-2; cdr3_aa: CASRPLGVDTGELFF; cdr3_nt: TGTGCCAGTAGGCCGCTAGGGGTGGACACCGGGGAGCTGTTTTTT
v_call: TRBV9; cdr3_length: 14; clone_size: .; d_call: TRBD2; j_call: TRBJ2-7; cdr3_aa: CASSVSGGSREQYF; cdr3_nt: TGTGCCAGCAGCGTTTCGGGCGGGAGCCGCGAGCAGTACTTC
v_call: TRBV30; cdr3_length: 15; clone_size: .; d_call: .; j_call: TRBJ1-3; cdr3_aa: CAWSVRRGSGNTIYF; cdr3_nt: TGTGCCTGGAGTGTACGGCGGGGCTCTGGAAACACCATATATTTT
v_call: TRBV4-1; cdr3_length: 16; clone_size: .; d_call: .; j_call: TRBJ2-3; cdr3_aa: CASSQDQGYSTDTQYF; cdr3_nt: TGCGCCAGCAGCCAAGATCAAGGTTATAGCACAGATACGCAGTATTTT
v_call: TRBV12-5; cdr3_length: 16; clone_size: .; d_call: .; j_call: TRBJ2-2; cdr3_aa: CASGLVLGSSTGELFF; cdr3_nt: TGTGCTAGTGGTTTGGTACTAGGTTCTTCCACCGGGGAGCTGTTTTTT
v_call: TRBV5-6; cdr3_length: 15; clone_size: .; d_call: .; j_call: TRBJ1-5; cdr3_aa: CASSWGSGSGQPQHF; cdr3_nt: TGTGCCAGCAGCTGGGGTTCGGGGTCAGGTCAGCCCCAGCATTTT
v_call: TRBV6-1; cdr3_length: 14; clone_size: once; d_call: .; j_call: TRBJ2-3; cdr3_aa: CASTVTSGTDTQYF; cdr3_nt: TGTGCCAGCACGGTAACTTCGGGCACAGATACGCAGTATTTT
v_call: TRBV29-1; cdr3_length: 13; clone_size: .; d_call: TRBD1; j_call: TRBJ1-1; cdr3_aa: CSVRGGANTEAFF; cdr3_nt: TGCAGCGTCCGAGGGGGCGCGAACACTGAAGCTTTCTTT
v_call: TRBV6-5; cdr3_length: 13; clone_size: once; d_call: .; j_call: TRBJ1-2; cdr3_aa: CASTLGGSGGYTF; cdr3_nt: TGTGCCAGCACCCTGGGGGGGTCTGGTGGCTACACCTTC
v_call: TRBV2; cdr3_length: 13; clone_size: .; d_call: .; j_call: TRBJ2-1; cdr3_aa: CASSASVSNEQFF; cdr3_nt: TGTGCCAGCAGTGCTAGCGTTAGCAATGAGCAGTTCTTC
v_call: TRBV5-1; cdr3_length: 14; clone_size: .; d_call: .; j_call: TRBJ1-4; cdr3_aa: CASSLGGGNEKLFF; cdr3_nt: TGCGCCAGCAGCTTGGGGGGGGGTAATGAAAAACTGTTTTTT
v_call: TRBV4-2; cdr3_length: 17; clone_size: .; d_call: TRBD2; j_call: TRBJ2-5; cdr3_aa: CASSLSGLAGYQETQYF; cdr3_nt: TGTGCCAGCAGCCTCTCGGGACTAGCGGGGTACCAAGAGACCCAGTACTTC
v_call: TRBV10-3; cdr3_length: 14; clone_size: .; d_call: .; j_call: TRBJ1-1; cdr3_aa: CAIRRHLLNTEAFF; cdr3_nt: TGTGCCATCAGACGACACCTCTTGAACACTGAAGCTTTCTTT
v_call: TRBV28; cdr3_length: 15; clone_size: .; d_call: .; j_call: TRBJ1-1; cdr3_aa: CASSPDRAVWAEAFF; cdr3_nt: TGTGCCAGCAGTCCCGACAGAGCGGTATGGGCTGAAGCTTTCTTT
v_call: TRBV27; cdr3_length: 14; clone_size: few; d_call: .; j_call: TRBJ1-4; cdr3_aa: CASSPMEDNEKLFF; cdr3_nt: TGTGCCAGCAGCCCCATGGAAGATAATGAAAAACTGTTTTTT
v_call: TRBV19; cdr3_length: 14; clone_size: once; d_call: TRBD1; j_call: TRBJ1-5; cdr3_aa: CASSYRGDNQPQHF; cdr3_nt: TGTGCCAGTAGCTACAGGGGGGACAATCAGCCCCAGCATTTT
v_call: TRBV5-5; cdr3_length: 14; clone_size: few; d_call: .; j_call: TRBJ2-7; cdr3_aa: CASSFNQGKNEQYF; cdr3_nt: TGTGCCAGCAGCTTCAACCAGGGGAAGAACGAGCAGTACTTC
v_call: TRBV7-9; cdr3_length: 14; clone_size: .; d_call: .; j_call: TRBJ2-7; cdr3_aa: CASSLLGQPYEQYF; cdr3_nt: TGTGCCAGCAGCTTACTAGGACAACCCTACGAGCAGTACTTC
v_call: TRBV7-8; cdr3_length: 11; clone_size: .; d_call: .; j_call: TRBJ2-5; cdr3_aa: CASSPRETQYF; cdr3_nt: TGTGCCAGCAGCCCGAGAGAGACCCAGTACTTC